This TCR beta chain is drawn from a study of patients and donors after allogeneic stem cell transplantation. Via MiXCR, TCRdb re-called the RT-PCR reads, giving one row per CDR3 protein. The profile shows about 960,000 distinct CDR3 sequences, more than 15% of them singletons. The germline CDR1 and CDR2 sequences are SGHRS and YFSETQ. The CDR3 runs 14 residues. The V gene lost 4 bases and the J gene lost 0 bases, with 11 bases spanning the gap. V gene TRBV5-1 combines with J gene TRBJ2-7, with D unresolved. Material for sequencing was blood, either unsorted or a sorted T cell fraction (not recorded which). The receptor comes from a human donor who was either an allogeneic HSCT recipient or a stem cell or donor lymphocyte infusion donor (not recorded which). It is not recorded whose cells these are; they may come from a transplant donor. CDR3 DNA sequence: TGCGCCAGCAGCCCCCAGGCCAGCTCCTACGAGCAGTACTTC. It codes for CASSPQASSYEQYF. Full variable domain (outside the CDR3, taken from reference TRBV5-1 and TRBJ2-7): KAGVTQTPRYLIKTRGQQVTLSCSPISGHRSVSWYQQTPGQGLQFLFEYFSETQRNKGNFPGRFSGRQFSNSRSEMNVSTLELGDSALYLCASSPQASSYEQYFGPGTRLTVT.